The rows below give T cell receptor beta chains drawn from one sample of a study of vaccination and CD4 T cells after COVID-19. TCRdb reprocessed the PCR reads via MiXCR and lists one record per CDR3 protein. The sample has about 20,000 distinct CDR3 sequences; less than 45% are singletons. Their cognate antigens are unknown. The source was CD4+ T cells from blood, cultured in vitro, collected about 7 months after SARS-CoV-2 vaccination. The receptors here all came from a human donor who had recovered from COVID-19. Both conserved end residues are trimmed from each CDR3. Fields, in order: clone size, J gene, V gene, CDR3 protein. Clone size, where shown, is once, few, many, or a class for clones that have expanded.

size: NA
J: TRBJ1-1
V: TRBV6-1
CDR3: ASSEGSSRGFMNTEAF

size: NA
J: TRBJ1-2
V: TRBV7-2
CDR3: ASSPHRNYGYT

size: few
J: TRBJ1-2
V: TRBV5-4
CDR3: ASREQGLDGYT

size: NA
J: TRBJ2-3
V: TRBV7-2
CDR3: ASSERAAGDTQY

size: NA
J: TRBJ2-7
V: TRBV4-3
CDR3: ASSQLMDRGKDEQY

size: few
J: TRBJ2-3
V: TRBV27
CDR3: DCGDRGQDTQY

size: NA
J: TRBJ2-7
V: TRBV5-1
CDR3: ASSPGTGIHEQY

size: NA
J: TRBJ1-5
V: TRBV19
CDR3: ASGMGRDQPQH

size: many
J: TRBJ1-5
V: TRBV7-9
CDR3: ASSLDGQGNQPQH

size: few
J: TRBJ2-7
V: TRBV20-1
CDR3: SAGPPGDSYEQY

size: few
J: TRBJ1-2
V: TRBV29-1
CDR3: SVGIGQGYGYT

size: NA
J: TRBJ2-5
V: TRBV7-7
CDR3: ASSFLQGSQETQY

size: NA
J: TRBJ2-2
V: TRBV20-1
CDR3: SARDYQTPTGELF

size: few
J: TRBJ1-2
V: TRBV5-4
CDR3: ASSIRQSYGYT

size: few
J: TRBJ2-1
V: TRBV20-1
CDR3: SASGSFNEQF

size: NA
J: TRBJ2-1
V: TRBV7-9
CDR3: ASSLMRYSYNEQF

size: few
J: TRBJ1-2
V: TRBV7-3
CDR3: ASSLGTGVHGYT

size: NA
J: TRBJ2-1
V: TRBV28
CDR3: ASSLRGAWNEQF

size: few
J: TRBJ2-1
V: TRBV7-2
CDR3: ASSLGTGSGRVNEQF

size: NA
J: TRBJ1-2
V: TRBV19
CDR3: ASSIAAGGPYGYT

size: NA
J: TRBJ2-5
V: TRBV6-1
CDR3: ASSITRQETQY

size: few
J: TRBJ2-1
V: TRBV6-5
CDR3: ASSYRGQARF

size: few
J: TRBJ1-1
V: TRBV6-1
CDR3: ASSPLGGGTEAF

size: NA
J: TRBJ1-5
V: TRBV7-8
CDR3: ASNDLNGNQPQH

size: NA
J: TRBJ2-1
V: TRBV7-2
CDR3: ASSAAGGSYNEQF

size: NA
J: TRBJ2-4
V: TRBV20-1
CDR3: SARDPMGVNIQY

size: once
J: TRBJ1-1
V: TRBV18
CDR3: ASSPPNSGSAF

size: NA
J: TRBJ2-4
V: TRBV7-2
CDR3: ASSVRGRGALAKNIQY

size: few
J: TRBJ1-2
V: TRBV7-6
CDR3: ASSPRGGHYGYT

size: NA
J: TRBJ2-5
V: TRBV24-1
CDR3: ATSDFSGGTQY

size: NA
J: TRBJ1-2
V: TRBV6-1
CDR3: ASSRGGGAGYGYT

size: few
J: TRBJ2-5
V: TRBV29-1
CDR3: SVEGPDLETQY

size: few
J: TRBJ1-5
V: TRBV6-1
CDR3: ASSVEPPPGQPQH

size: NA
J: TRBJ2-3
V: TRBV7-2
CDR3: ASSREAGGITDTQY

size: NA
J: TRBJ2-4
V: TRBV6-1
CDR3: ASSPGVGRDIQY

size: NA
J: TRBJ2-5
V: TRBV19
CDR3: ASSIISGRAGETQY

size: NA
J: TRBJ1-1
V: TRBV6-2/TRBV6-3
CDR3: ASSQRQGEAF

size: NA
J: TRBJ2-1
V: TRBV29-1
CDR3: SVGFQDNEQF

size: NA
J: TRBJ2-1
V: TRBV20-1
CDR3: SPLRDRGNNEQF